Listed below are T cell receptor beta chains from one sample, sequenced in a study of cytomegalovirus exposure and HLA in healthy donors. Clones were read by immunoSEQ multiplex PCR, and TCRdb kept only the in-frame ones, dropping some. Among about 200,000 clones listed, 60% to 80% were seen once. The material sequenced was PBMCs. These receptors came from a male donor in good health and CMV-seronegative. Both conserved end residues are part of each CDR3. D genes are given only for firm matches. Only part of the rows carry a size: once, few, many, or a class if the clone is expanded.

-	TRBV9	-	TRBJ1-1	TGTGCCAGCAGCGTTGGACAGCCGAACACTGAAGCTTTCTTT	CASSVGQPNTEAFF
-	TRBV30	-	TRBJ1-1	TGTGCCTGGAGGCGGAGGTTGAACACTGAAGCTTTCTTT	CAWRRRLNTEAFF
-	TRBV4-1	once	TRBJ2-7	TGCGCCAGCAGCCCCACTTCGGCGGCTCCCTCCTACGAGCAGTACTTC	CASSPTSAAPSYEQYF
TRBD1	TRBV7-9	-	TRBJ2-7	TGTGCCAGCAGCTACGGGGACAGTACCTACGAGCAGTACTTC	CASSYGDSTYEQYF
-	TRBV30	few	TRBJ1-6	TGTGCCTGGAGTGTGCCGACAAGTTTCAATTCACCCCTCCACTTT	CAWSVPTSFNSPLHF
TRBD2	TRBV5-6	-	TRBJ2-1	TGTGCCAGCAGCTCGGGACTAGCGGGGGCCTACAATGAGCAGTTCTTC	CASSSGLAGAYNEQFF
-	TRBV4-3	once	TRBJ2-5	TGCGCCAGCAGCCACGAAGAGACCCAGTACTTC	CASSHEETQYF
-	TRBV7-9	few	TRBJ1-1	TGTGCCAGCAGCTCCCGGGGAGGGACTGAAGCTTTCTTT	CASSSRGGTEAFF
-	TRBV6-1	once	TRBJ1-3	TGTGCCAGCAGGATGACAGGCGGCACCATATATTTT	CASRMTGGTIYF
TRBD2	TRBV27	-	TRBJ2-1	TGTGCCAGCAGTTTAAAGGCTAGCGGGGGGGCCTCCTTTTACAATGAGCAGTTCTTC	CASSLKASGGASFYNEQFF
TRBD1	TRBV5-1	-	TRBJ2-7	TGCGCCAGCAGCTTGGCCGGGACAGGGCCCTACGAGCAGTACTTC	CASSLAGTGPYEQYF
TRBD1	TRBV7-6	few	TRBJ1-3	TGTGCCAGCAGCTACGACAGGGGTTCCCACACCATATATTTT	CASSYDRGSHTIYF
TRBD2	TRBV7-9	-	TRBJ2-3	TGTGCCAGCAGCACTAGCGCGGCAGATACGCAGTATTTT	CASSTSAADTQYF
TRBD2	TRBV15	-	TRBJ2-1	TGTGCCACCAGCAGGCAATTAGCGGGGGAACCCAATGAGCAGTTCTTC	CATSRQLAGEPNEQFF
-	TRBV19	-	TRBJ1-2	TGTGCCAGTAGTATACGGGACACGGATAACTATGGCTACACCTTC	CASSIRDTDNYGYTF
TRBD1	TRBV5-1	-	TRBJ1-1	TGCGCCAGCAGCCTAAGAGTGGACAGGTTGAACACTGAAGCTTTCTTT	CASSLRVDRLNTEAFF
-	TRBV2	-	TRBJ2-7	TGTGCCAGCAAATTCGTAGAGCTCGAGCAATACTTC	CASKFVELEQYF
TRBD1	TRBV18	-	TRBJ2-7	TGTGCCAGCTCACCAAGGGACAGGGTATCCTACGAGCAGTACTTC	CASSPRDRVSYEQYF
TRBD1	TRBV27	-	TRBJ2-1	TGTGCCAGCAGGCTAGACAGGGGGTACAATGAGCAGTTCTTC	CASRLDRGYNEQFF
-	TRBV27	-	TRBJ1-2	TGTGCCAGCAGTCCCTTTGGCCCGATTGGCTATGGCTACACCTTC	CASSPFGPIGYGYTF
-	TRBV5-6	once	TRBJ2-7	TGTGCCAGCAGCGTAGCCCTCCGACCAATTTACGAGCAGTACTTC	CASSVALRPIYEQYF
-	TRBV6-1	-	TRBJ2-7	TGTGCCAGCACACCACCCGGTCTAGCTGTCAACGAGCAGTACTTC	CASTPPGLAVNEQYF
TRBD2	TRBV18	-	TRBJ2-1	TGTGCCAGCTCACCACCCCGCGGGGGGGCCTACAATGAGCAGTTCTTC	CASSPPRGGAYNEQFF
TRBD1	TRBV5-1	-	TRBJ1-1	TGCGCCAGCAGCTTGACGGACAGGGTCACTGAAGCTTTCTTT	CASSLTDRVTEAFF
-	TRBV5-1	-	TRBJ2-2	TGCGCCAGCAGCTTGGTCCAGAGGACCGGGGAGCTGTTTTTT	CASSLVQRTGELFF
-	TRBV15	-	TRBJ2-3	TGTGCCACCAGCAGAGTTGGCGATACGCAGTATTTT	CATSRVGDTQYF
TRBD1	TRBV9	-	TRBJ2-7	TGTGCCAGCAGCGTAGCTCCCGACAGGGTGGACGAGCAGTACTTC	CASSVAPDRVDEQYF
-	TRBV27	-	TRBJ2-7	TGTGCCAGCCACGGGTCCTACGAGCAGTACTTC	CASHGSYEQYF
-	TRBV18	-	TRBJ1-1	TGTGCCAGCTCACCAATTCGGGGCGGGAGGTCCACTGAAGCTTTCTTT	CASSPIRGGRSTEAFF
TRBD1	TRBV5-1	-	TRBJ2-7	TGCGCCAGCAGCTTGGGACAGGGTAACGAGCAGTACTTC	CASSLGQGNEQYF
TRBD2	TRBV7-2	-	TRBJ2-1	TGTGCCAGCAGCTTGCTAGCGGGCACATCCAATGAGCAGTTCTTC	CASSLLAGTSNEQFF
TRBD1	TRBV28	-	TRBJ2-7	TGTGCCAGCAGTTTATCAGACAGGGTAGGCGAGCAGTACTTC	CASSLSDRVGEQYF
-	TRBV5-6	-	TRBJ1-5	TGTGCCAGCAGCTTGGGGGCACCTAATCAGCCCCAGCATTTT	CASSLGAPNQPQHF